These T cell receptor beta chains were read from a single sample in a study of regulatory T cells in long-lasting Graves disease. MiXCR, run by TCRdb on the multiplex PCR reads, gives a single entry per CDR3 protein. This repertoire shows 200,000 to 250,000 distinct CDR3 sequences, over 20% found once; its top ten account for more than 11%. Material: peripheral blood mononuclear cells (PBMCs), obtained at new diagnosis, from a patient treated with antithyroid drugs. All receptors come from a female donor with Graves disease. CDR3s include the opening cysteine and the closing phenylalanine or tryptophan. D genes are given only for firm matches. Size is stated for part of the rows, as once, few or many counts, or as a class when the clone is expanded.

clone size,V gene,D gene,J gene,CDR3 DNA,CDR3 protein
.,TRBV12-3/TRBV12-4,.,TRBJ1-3,TGTGCCAGCACCCGGGGGGGGGACGGAAACACCATATATTTT,CASTRGGDGNTIYF
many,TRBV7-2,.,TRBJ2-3,TGTGCCAGCAGCTTCTCCGGGGTGTCCTACACAGATACGCAGTATTTT,CASSFSGVSYTDTQYF
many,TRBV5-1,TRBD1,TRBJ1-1,TGCGCCAGCAGCTTAATCGGGACAGGGAACACTGAAGCTTTCTTT,CASSLIGTGNTEAFF
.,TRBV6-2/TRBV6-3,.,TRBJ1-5,TGTGCCAGCAGTACCCCCCCTGAGACCCAGCATTTT,CASSTPPETQHF
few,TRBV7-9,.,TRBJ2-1,TGTGCCAGCAGTCTTAGCAGAAATGAGCAGTTCTTC,CASSLSRNEQFF
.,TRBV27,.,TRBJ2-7,TGTGCCAGCAGACAGACAGTAAATTCCTACGAGCAGTACTTC,CASRQTVNSYEQYF
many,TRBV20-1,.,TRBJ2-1,TGCAGTGCTAGAGAGATGGGGCGCTCCTACAATGAGCAGTTCTTC,CSAREMGRSYNEQFF
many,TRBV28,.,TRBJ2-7,TGTGCCAGCAGTCCTCGGACGACCTTGGGTGAGCAGTACTTC,CASSPRTTLGEQYF
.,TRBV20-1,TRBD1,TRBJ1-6,TGCAGTGCTAGAGACCGGGACAGGGTAGGACTTGGCTCACCCCTCCACTTT,CSARDRDRVGLGSPLHF
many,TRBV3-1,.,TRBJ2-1,TGTGCCAGCAGCCAAGCACAGCCTGGGAGGAATGAGCAGTTCTTC,CASSQAQPGRNEQFF
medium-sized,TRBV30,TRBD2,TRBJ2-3,TGTGCCTGGAGTTTCACCCCTGGACTAGCGGGAAGCACAGATACGCAGTATTTT,CAWSFTPGLAGSTDTQYF
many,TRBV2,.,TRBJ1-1,TGTGCCAGCAGTCGGTCTCGGGACCCTGAAGCTTTCTTT,CASSRSRDPEAFF
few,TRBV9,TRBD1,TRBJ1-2,TGTGCCAGCAGCGCGCCTTGGGACAGGGGGCGAGGGAACTATGGCTACACCTTC,CASSAPWDRGRGNYGYTF
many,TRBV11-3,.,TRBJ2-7,TGTGCCAGCAGCTTAGTAGGTGGTGGGAGCACCCACGAGCAGTACTTC,CASSLVGGGSTHEQYF
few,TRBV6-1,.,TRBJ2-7,TGTGCCAGCAGGGACAGACACTACGAGCAGTACTTC,CASRDRHYEQYF
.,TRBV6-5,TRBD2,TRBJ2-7,TGTGCCAGCAGTTACTCTCTAGCGGACTCCTACGAGCAGTACTTC,CASSYSLADSYEQYF
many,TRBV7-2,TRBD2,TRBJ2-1,TGTGCCAGCAGCTCCCAAGTAGCGGGGCAATTGGAGCAGTTCTTC,CASSSQVAGQLEQFF
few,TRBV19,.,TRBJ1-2,TGTGCCAGTAGTATTCGGGCAGTCGGCTACACCTTC,CASSIRAVGYTF
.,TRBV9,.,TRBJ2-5,TGTGCCAGCAGCGTAGAACTCGGCACTCAAGAGACCCAGTACTTC,CASSVELGTQETQYF
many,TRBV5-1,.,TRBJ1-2,TGCGCCAGCAGCCCGGAAGGCGGTCCGTATGGCTACACCTTC,CASSPEGGPYGYTF
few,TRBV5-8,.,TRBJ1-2,TGTGCCAGCAGCTTGCTAGCAGGGAACTATGGCTACACCTTC,CASSLLAGNYGYTF
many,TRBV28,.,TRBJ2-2,TGTGCCAGCAGCTTTCGGCCGACTCGCCGTTGGAACACCGGGGAGCTGTTTTTT,CASSFRPTRRWNTGELFF
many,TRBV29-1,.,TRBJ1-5,TGCAGCGTTGCCGGGAGTGAAGATCAGCCCCAGCATTTT,CSVAGSEDQPQHF
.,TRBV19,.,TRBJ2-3,TGTGCCAGTAGACCTGTAGGGGAAAGCACAGATACGCAGTATTTT,CASRPVGESTDTQYF
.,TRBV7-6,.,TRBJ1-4,TGTGCCAGCAGGCCACAAACTGCAACTAATGAAAAACTGTTTTTT,CASRPQTATNEKLFF
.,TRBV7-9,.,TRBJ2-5,TGTGCCAGCAGCTGGGGAAGCGGGGAGACCCAGTACTTC,CASSWGSGETQYF
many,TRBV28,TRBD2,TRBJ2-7,TGTGCCAGCAGTATCCAGTGGGGGGGGTACGAGCAGTACTTC,CASSIQWGGYEQYF
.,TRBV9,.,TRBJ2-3,TGTGCCAGCAGCGTAGGTGCGGTTGCAGATACGCAGTATTTT,CASSVGAVADTQYF
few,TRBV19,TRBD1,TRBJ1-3,TGTGCCAGTAGGAGACAGGGGGGTGGAAACACCATATATTTT,CASRRQGGGNTIYF
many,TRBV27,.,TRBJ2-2,TGCGCCAGCAGGACGGAGAACACCGGGGAGCTGTTTTTT,CASRTENTGELFF
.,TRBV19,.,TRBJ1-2,TGTGCCAGTAGCAAGTCTTGGACGGAATTCAACTATGGCTACACCTTC,CASSKSWTEFNYGYTF
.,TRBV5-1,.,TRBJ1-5,TGCGCCAGCAGCTTGAACCGCCTCCCTTGCCAGACCGACTATAGCAATCAGCCCCAGCATTTT,CASSLNRLPCQTDYSNQPQHF
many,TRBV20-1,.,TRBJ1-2,TGCATCTTCGGGAAATTGGGCGGCTACACCTTC,CIFGKLGGYTF
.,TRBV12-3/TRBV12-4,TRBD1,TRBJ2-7,TGTGCCAGCAGGCCGGGACAGGGGTATACCCGCGAGCAGTACTTC,CASRPGQGYTREQYF
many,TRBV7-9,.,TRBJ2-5,TGTGCCAGCAGCCCCCGGTGGAGAGGGGGAGAGACCCAGTACTTC,CASSPRWRGGETQYF
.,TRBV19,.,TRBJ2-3,TGTGCCAGTAGTATAGGGACAGAAGGTGATACGCAGTATTTT,CASSIGTEGDTQYF
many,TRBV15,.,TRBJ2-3,TGTGCCACCAGCAACTCGGGACGGCGGGATACGCAGTATTTT,CATSNSGRRDTQYF
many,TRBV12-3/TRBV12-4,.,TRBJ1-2,TGTGCCAGCAGTTTACGGTTAGGGGATGGCTACACCTTC,CASSLRLGDGYTF
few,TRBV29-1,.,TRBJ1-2,TGCAGCGTTGAAGATCGCTCGTCGGTCTATGGCTACACCTTC,CSVEDRSSVYGYTF
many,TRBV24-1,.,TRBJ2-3,TGTGCCACCAGTGATCCGACAGGAATTGGCACAGATACGCAGTATTTT,CATSDPTGIGTDTQYF
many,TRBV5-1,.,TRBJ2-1,TGCGCCAGCAGCACGGACCGGGAATCCTACAATGAGCAGTTCTTC,CASSTDRESYNEQFF
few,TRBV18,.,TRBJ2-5,TGTGCCAGCTCACCACAGGGGAGTCAAGAGACCCAGTACTTC,CASSPQGSQETQYF
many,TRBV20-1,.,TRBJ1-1,TGCAGTGCGGAAGTTTATTCTGGGGGTATACCTGAAGCTTTCTTT,CSAEVYSGGIPEAFF
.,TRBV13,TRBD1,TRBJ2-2,TGTGCCAGCAGCTACAGGACAGGGGGCCGGGAGCTGTTTTTT,CASSYRTGGRELFF